These 11 T cell receptor beta chains originate from one sample sequenced in a study of shared clonotypes between healthy human individuals. The repertoire was sequenced with immunoSEQ multiplex PCR; TCRdb's copy has only in-frame clones and lacks some. In the table there are 2,500,000 or so clones, approximately 94% of which are singletons. Input material: naive CD4+ T cells from PBMCs. Subset defined: CD45RA+ positively selected. The source is a young man in good health. Some clones in this sample may be carry-over from other donors' samples.

The J gene is TRBJ1-2, the V gene TRBV2; 7 positions match TRBD1. Germline V CDR1 and CDR2: SNHLY, FYNNEI. The junction had 8 bases not matched to a gene; V was cut back by 5 bases and J by 5 bases. The CDR3 runs to 14 residues. CDR3 in DNA: TGTGCCAGCAGTCCGTCCGGGACAGATTATGGCTACACCTTC. Protein sequence: CASSPSGTDYGYTF.

The chain is built from TRBV18 and TRBJ2-5; tentatively, D is TRBD1 or TRBD2 (5 bases each). The length of the CDR3 is 13 residues. Trimming cost V 3 bases and J 2 bases, with 7 bases left between them. CDR1 is KGHSH and CDR2 is LQKENI in the germline V gene. The CDR3 nucleotides are TGTGCCAGCTCACCGTGGGGGCAAGAGACCCAGTACTTC. The encoded protein is CASSPWGQETQYF.

The V call is TRBV27, the J call TRBJ2-7; 11 bases align to TRBD1. Germline V gives CDR1 MNHEY, CDR2 SMNVEV (reference sequence). The CDR3 covers 15 residues. Trimming took 4 bases from V and 3 from J; bases not matched to a gene: 5. The CDR3 coding sequence is TGTGCCAGCAGTTCCAGGACAGGGGGCTTCTACGAGCAGTACTTC. It yields the protein CASSSRTGGFYEQYF.

The genes are TRBV5-1 and TRBJ1-3; the D gene is possibly TRBD1 (5 bases). The germline V and J ends were trimmed by 3 bases and 4 bases, with 17 bases remaining between them. Germline lookup yields CDR1 SGHRS and CDR2 YFSETQ. This CDR3 has 16 residues. The CDR3 DNA is TGCGCCAGCAGCTACGGGGCAGCCACCTCCGGAAACACCATATATTTT. This codes for CASSYGAATSGNTIYF.

The CDR3 DNA sequence: TGCGCCAGCAGCCTGTTTATCAGTAGGCCACAAGAGACCCAGTACTTC. Protein: CASSLFISRPQETQYF. The gene calls are TRBV5-1 and TRBJ2-5; D gene unclear. The CDR3 loop spans 16 amino acids. The germline gives CDR1 SGHRS, CDR2 YFSETQ. The V end was cut by 4 bases, the J end by 2 bases, with 18 bases between.

This clone is a singleton in its sample. The chain uses TRBV10-3 and TRBJ2-1; the match to TRBD1 covers 8 bases. J gave up 3 bases and V 8 bases, and 6 bases lay outside the gene matches. This CDR3 is 14 amino acids long. Germline CDR1 is ENHRY and CDR2 is SYGVKD. The CDR3 DNA is TGTGCCATCGCGAAGGACAGGGACTACAATGAGCAGTTCTTC. It codes for CAIAKDRDYNEQFF.

J is TRBJ1-2 and V is TRBV18, with 8 nucleotides matching TRBD1. The CDR3 consists of 12 residues. Losses at the gene ends were 6 bases for V and 8 bases for J; bases not matched to a gene: 5. Germline lookup yields CDR1 KGHSH and CDR2 LQKENI. DNA of the CDR3: TGTGCCAGCTCGGCAGGGGACAGGGGCTACACCTTC. Translating it yields CASSAGDRGYTF.

The V gene is TRBV29-1, the J gene TRBJ2-1, with TRBD2 as a possible D gene (5 bases). The length of the CDR3 is 12 residues. Trimming took off 7 bases at V and 9 bases at J, with 16 bases between the two ends. Germline V lookup: CDR1 SQVTM, CDR2 ANQGSEA. CDR3 sequence (DNA): TGCAGCGCTCCCCCTGATGGACTTGAGCAGTTCTTC. It translates to CSAPPDGLEQFF.

The chain combines TRBV5-1 with TRBJ1-2; no reliable D call. The CDR3 runs 16 residues. Per germline, CDR1 SGHRS and CDR2 YFSETQ. Trimming took 0 bases from V and 1 from J, leaving 13 bases between them. The CDR3 DNA follows: TGCGCCAGCAGCTTGGGAAGTTCGGGCGTTAACTATGGCTACACCTTC. Translating gives CASSLGSSGVNYGYTF.

Notes on this clone: The same CDR3 is also encoded by other DNA sequences in this sample. The genes are TRBV7-2 and TRBJ2-7, with a weak D call TRBD2 (5 bases). Germline CDR1 reads SGHTA; CDR2 reads FQGNSA. V lost 3 bases to trimming and J lost 1 base, with 7 bases between them. The CDR3 totals 13 residues. CDR3 in amino acids: CASSFSGSYEQYF. The CDR3 DNA is TGTGCCAGCAGCTTCAGCGGTTCCTACGAGCAGTACTTC.

V is TRBV15 and J is TRBJ2-7; tentatively, D is TRBD1 (5 bases). This CDR3 contains 15 residues. Germline assignment: CDR1 LNHNV and CDR2 YYDKDF (reference sequence). V was trimmed by 0 bases and J by 2 bases, leaving 11 bases between them. The CDR3 spells CATSRDSGATYEQYF. CDR3 nucleotides: TGTGCCACCAGCAGAGATAGTGGGGCCACCTACGAGCAGTACTTC.